A selection of T cell receptor beta chains follows, all from one sample in a study of blood T cell repertoires in COVID-19. The assay was immunoSEQ multiplex PCR, and TCRdb's table has in-frame clones only and misses some. The data hold about 500,000 clones, with approximately 86% observed a single time. Sequencing used PBMCs or T cells enriched from blood (not recorded which). These receptors came from a woman aged 18-29 years who had recovered from COVID-19. The CDR3 runs from the conserved cysteine through the conserved F or W. A D gene is named only where the DNA matches it firmly. The size field is filled for only some rows; it gives once, few, many or a size class.

clone_size: NA; d_call: NA; j_call: TRBJ1-5; v_call: TRBV27; cdr3_aa: CASSLLKGEGQPQHF; cdr3_nt: TGTGCCAGCAGTTTATTAAAAGGGGAGGGTCAGCCCCAGCATTTT
clone_size: NA; d_call: TRBD1; j_call: TRBJ1-4; v_call: TRBV5-1; cdr3_aa: CASSYRQGGSEKLFF; cdr3_nt: TGCGCCAGCAGTTATCGACAGGGAGGTAGTGAAAAACTGTTTTTT
clone_size: few; d_call: TRBD1; j_call: TRBJ1-5; v_call: TRBV10-2; cdr3_aa: CASSPSIGTGEIQPQHF; cdr3_nt: TGCGCCAGCAGCCCCTCCATCGGGACAGGGGAGATCCAGCCCCAGCATTTT
clone_size: NA; d_call: NA; j_call: TRBJ1-1; v_call: TRBV10-3; cdr3_aa: CAISDSVNTEAFF; cdr3_nt: TGTGCCATCAGTGATTCAGTGAACACTGAAGCTTTCTTT
clone_size: NA; d_call: TRBD1; j_call: TRBJ1-6; v_call: TRBV7-3; cdr3_aa: CASSSTGGADSPLHF; cdr3_nt: TGTGCCAGCAGCTCTACAGGGGGCGCGGATTCACCCCTCCACTTT
clone_size: NA; d_call: NA; j_call: TRBJ1-6; v_call: TRBV14; cdr3_aa: CASSRPTGAYNSPLHF; cdr3_nt: TGTGCCAGCAGCCGACCGACAGGCGCTTATAATTCACCCCTCCACTTT
clone_size: once; d_call: NA; j_call: TRBJ2-3; v_call: TRBV11-3; cdr3_aa: CASSRRPGDTQYF; cdr3_nt: TGTGCCAGCAGCAGAAGGCCGGGGGATACGCAGTATTTT
clone_size: NA; d_call: NA; j_call: TRBJ2-1; v_call: TRBV21-1; cdr3_aa: CASSSGGQAVDEQFF; cdr3_nt: TGTGCCAGCAGCAGTGGGGGACAGGCGGTCGATGAGCAGTTCTTC
clone_size: few; d_call: TRBD1; j_call: TRBJ1-2; v_call: TRBV27; cdr3_aa: CASSLSATGTGGAFTF; cdr3_nt: TGTGCCAGCAGTCTAAGCGCTACGGGGACAGGGGGGGCTTTCACATTC
clone_size: NA; d_call: NA; j_call: TRBJ2-7; v_call: TRBV10-1; cdr3_aa: CASSLSGSPYEQYF; cdr3_nt: TGCGCCAGCAGCCTTAGCGGTTCCCCCTACGAGCAGTACTTC
clone_size: few; d_call: TRBD2; j_call: TRBJ2-7; v_call: TRBV12-3/TRBV12-4; cdr3_aa: CASSGGYEQYF; cdr3_nt: TGTGCCAGCAGCGGGGGGTACGAGCAGTACTTC
clone_size: NA; d_call: NA; j_call: TRBJ1-3; v_call: TRBV5-1; cdr3_aa: CASRTALSGNTIYF; cdr3_nt: TGCGCCAGCAGGACAGCACTCTCCGGAAACACCATATATTTT
clone_size: NA; d_call: NA; j_call: TRBJ1-2; v_call: TRBV19; cdr3_aa: CASSTNRDKVGGYTF; cdr3_nt: TGTGCCAGTAGTACCAACAGGGATAAGGTTGGTGGCTACACCTTC
clone_size: NA; d_call: NA; j_call: TRBJ1-5; v_call: TRBV5-1; cdr3_aa: CASSLNAGDQPQHF; cdr3_nt: TGCGCCAGCAGCTTGAACGCCGGGGATCAGCCCCAGCATTTT
clone_size: NA; d_call: TRBD2; j_call: TRBJ2-1; v_call: TRBV3-1/TRBV3-2; cdr3_aa: CASSQGTSEYNEQFF; cdr3_nt: TGTGCCAGCAGCCAAGGGACTAGCGAGTACAATGAGCAGTTCTTC
clone_size: NA; d_call: NA; j_call: TRBJ2-2; v_call: TRBV4-2; cdr3_aa: CASSQNLDGTGELFF; cdr3_nt: TGTGCCAGCAGCCAAAACCTAGACGGCACCGGGGAGCTGTTTTTT
clone_size: once; d_call: TRBD1; j_call: TRBJ2-7; v_call: TRBV13; cdr3_aa: CASSLKGQGLREQYF; cdr3_nt: TGTGCCAGCAGCTTAAAGGGACAGGGATTGCGGGAGCAGTACTTC
clone_size: once; d_call: NA; j_call: TRBJ1-5; v_call: TRBV5-8; cdr3_aa: CASSLGDTYQPQHF; cdr3_nt: TGTGCCAGCAGCTTGGGAGACACGTATCAGCCCCAGCATTTT
clone_size: NA; d_call: NA; j_call: TRBJ1-2; v_call: TRBV30; cdr3_aa: CAWSVGQLWLTF; cdr3_nt: TGTGCCTGGAGTGTAGGACAGCTATGGCTCACCTTC
clone_size: few; d_call: TRBD1; j_call: TRBJ1-2; v_call: TRBV5-1; cdr3_aa: CASSRTAAGQGGGYGYTF; cdr3_nt: TGCGCCAGCAGCCGTACGGCCGCGGGACAGGGGGGAGGCTATGGCTACACCTTC
clone_size: NA; d_call: TRBD1; j_call: TRBJ2-5; v_call: TRBV7-2; cdr3_aa: CASSPTTGNLETQYF; cdr3_nt: TGTGCCAGCAGCCCCACGACAGGGAATTTGGAGACCCAGTACTTC
clone_size: NA; d_call: TRBD1; j_call: TRBJ1-2; v_call: TRBV3-1/TRBV3-2; cdr3_aa: CASSPTGESPIGYTF; cdr3_nt: TGTGCCAGCAGCCCGACAGGGGAGTCGCCGATTGGCTACACCTTC
clone_size: NA; d_call: NA; j_call: TRBJ1-1; v_call: TRBV6-5; cdr3_aa: CASSYRADTEAFF; cdr3_nt: TGTGCCAGCTCCTACAGGGCGGACACTGAAGCTTTCTTT
clone_size: NA; d_call: NA; j_call: TRBJ2-2; v_call: TRBV9; cdr3_aa: CASSVGRSNTGELFF; cdr3_nt: TGTGCCAGCAGCGTAGGCAGGTCAAACACCGGGGAGCTGTTTTTT
clone_size: NA; d_call: NA; j_call: TRBJ2-1; v_call: TRBV18; cdr3_aa: CASSLQGIEQFF; cdr3_nt: TGTGCCAGCTCACTCCAGGGAATCGAGCAGTTCTTC
clone_size: NA; d_call: NA; j_call: TRBJ1-2; v_call: TRBV30; cdr3_aa: CAWNQQVNYGYTF; cdr3_nt: TGTGCCTGGAATCAACAGGTCAACTATGGCTACACCTTC
clone_size: NA; d_call: TRBD1; j_call: TRBJ2-2; v_call: TRBV19; cdr3_aa: CASSNPGGWTGELFF; cdr3_nt: TGTGCCAGTAGTAACCCAGGGGGCTGGACCGGGGAGCTGTTTTTT
clone_size: NA; d_call: NA; j_call: TRBJ2-2; v_call: TRBV6-5; cdr3_aa: CARKTGTWDLGELFF; cdr3_nt: TGTGCCAGAAAAACCGGGACATGGGATCTCGGGGAGCTGTTTTTT